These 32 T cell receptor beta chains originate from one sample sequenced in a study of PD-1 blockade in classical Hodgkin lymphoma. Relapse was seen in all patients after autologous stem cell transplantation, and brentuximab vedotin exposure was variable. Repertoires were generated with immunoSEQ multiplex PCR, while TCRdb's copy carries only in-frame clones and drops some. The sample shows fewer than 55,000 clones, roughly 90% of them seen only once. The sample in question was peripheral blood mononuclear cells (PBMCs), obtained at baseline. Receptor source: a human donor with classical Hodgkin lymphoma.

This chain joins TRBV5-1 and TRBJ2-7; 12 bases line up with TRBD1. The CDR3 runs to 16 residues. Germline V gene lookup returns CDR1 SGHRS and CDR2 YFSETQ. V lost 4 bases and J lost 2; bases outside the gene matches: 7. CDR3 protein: CASSAGQGAITYEQYF. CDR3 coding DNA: TGCGCCAGCAGCGCGGGACAGGGGGCAATCACCTACGAGCAGTACTTC.

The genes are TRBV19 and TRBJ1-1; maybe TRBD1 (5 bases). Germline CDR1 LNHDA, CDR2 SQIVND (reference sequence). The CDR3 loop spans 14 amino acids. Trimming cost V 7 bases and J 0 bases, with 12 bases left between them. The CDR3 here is CASNTRQLNTEAFF. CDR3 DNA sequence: TGTGCCAGTAACACCCGACAGCTGAACACTGAAGCTTTCTTT.

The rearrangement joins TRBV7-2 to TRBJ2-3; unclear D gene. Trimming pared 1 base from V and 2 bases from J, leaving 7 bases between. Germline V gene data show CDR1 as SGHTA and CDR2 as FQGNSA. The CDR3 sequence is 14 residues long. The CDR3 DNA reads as TGTGCCAGCAGCTTAGATCGGGCCACAGATACGCAGTATTTT. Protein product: CASSLDRATDTQYF.

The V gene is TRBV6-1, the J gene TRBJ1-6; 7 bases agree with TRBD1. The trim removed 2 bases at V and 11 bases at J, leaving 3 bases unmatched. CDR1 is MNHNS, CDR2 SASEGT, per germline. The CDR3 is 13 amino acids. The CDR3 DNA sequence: TGTGCCAGCAGTGAAAGCAGGGGGGCACCCCTCCACTTT. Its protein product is CASSESRGAPLHF.

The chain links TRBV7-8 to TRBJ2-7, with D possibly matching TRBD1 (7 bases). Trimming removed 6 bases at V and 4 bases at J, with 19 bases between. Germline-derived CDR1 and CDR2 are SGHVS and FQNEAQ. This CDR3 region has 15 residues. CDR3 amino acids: CASRGDGGGLYEQYF. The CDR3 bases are TGTGCCAGCAGGGGGGATGGAGGGGGCCTATACGAGCAGTACTTC.

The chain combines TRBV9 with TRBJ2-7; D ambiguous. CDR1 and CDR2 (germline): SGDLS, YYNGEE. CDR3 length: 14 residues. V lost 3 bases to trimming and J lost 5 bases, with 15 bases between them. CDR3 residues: CASSAHQRADEQYF. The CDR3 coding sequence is TGTGCCAGCAGCGCCCATCAAAGGGCCGACGAGCAGTACTTC. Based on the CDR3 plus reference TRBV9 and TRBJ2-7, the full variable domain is DSGVTQTPKHLITATGQRVTLRCSPRSGDLSVYWYQQSLDQGLQFLIQYYNGEERAKGNILERFSAQQFPDLHSELNLSSLELGDSALYFCASSAHQRADEQYFGPGTRLTVT.

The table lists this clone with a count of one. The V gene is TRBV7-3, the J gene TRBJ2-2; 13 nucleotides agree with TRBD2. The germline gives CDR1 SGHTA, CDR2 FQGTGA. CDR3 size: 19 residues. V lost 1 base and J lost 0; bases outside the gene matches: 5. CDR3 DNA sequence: TGTGCCAGCAGCTTAAAAGGGACTAGCGGGGCGTCGAACACCGGGGAGCTGTTTTTT. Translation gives CASSLKGTSGASNTGELFF.

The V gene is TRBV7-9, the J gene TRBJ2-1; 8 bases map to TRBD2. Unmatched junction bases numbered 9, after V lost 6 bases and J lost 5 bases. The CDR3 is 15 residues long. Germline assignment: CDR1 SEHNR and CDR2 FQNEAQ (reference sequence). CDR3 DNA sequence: TGTGCCAGCAGAACTACTAGCGGTGGGAACAATGAGCAGTTCTTC. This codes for CASRTTSGGNNEQFF.

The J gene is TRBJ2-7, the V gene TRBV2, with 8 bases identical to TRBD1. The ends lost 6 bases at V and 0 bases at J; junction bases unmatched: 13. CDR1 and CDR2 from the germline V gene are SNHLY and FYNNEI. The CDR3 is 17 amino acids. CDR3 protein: CASSTRGQGQGSYEQYF. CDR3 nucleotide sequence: TGTGCCAGCAGCACAAGAGGACAGGGCCAGGGCTCCTACGAGCAGTACTTC.

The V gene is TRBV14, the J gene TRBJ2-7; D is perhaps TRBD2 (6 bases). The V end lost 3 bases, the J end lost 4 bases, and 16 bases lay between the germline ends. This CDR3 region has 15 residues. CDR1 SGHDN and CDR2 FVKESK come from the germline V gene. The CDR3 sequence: CASSQLGGGRYEQYF. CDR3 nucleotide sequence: TGTGCCAGCAGCCAGCTGGGTGGAGGGAGGTACGAGCAGTACTTC.

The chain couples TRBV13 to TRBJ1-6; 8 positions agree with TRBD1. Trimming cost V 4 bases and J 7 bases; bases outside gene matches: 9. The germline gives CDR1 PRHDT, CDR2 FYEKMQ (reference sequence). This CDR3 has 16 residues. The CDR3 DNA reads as TGTGCCAGCAGCTCAAATTTGGACAGGGCCAATTCACCCCTCCACTTT. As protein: CASSSNLDRANSPLHF.

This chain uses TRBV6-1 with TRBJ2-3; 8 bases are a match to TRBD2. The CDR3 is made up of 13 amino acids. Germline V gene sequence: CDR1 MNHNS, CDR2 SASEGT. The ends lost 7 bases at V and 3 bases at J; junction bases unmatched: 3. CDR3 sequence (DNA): TGTGCCAGCACAGCGGGAGATACAGATACGCAGTATTTT. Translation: CASTAGDTDTQYF.

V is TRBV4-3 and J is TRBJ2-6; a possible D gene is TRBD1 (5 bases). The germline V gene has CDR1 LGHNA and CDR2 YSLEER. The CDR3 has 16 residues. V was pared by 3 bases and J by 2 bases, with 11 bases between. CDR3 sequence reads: CASSHGDRAGANVLTF. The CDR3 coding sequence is TGCGCCAGCAGCCACGGAGACAGAGCTGGGGCCAACGTCCTGACTTTC.

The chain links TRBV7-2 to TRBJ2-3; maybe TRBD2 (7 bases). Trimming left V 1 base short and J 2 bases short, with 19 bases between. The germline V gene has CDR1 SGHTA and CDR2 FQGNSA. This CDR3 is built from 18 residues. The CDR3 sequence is CASSLVSWGGGNTDTQYF. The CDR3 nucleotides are TGTGCCAGCAGCTTAGTGTCCTGGGGCGGGGGCAACACAGATACGCAGTATTTT.

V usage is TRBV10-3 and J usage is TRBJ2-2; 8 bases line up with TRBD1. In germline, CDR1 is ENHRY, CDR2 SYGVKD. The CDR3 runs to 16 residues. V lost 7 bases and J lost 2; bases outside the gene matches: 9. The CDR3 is CAITARDRLNTGELFF. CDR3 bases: TGTGCCATCACCGCGCGGGACAGGCTAAACACCGGGGAGCTGTTTTTT.

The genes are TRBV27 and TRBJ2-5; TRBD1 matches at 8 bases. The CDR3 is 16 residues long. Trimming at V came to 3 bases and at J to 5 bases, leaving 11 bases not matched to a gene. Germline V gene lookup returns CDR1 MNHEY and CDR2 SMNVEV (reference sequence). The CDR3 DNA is TGTGCCAGCAGTTTGATCGGACAGGGTTTCTTGGAGACCCAGTACTTC. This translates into CASSLIGQGFLETQYF.

The CDR3 sequence is CASSSWGTPHNEQFF. Here the CDR3 DNA reads TGTGCCAGCAGCTCATGGGGGACTCCGCACAATGAGCAGTTCTTC. V and J are TRBV7-3 and TRBJ2-1, with D perhaps TRBD2 (6 bases). CDR1 and CDR2 (germline): SGHTA, FQGTGA. Trimming stripped 4 bases from V and 5 bases from J, with 15 bases between. The length of the CDR3 is 15 residues.

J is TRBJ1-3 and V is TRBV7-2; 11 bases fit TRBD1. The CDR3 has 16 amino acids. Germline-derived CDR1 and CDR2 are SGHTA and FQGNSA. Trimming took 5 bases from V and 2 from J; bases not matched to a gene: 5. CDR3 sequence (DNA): TGTGCCAGCAGCCCTCCGGGACAGGGGGCTGGAAACACCATATATTTT. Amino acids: CASSPPGQGAGNTIYF.

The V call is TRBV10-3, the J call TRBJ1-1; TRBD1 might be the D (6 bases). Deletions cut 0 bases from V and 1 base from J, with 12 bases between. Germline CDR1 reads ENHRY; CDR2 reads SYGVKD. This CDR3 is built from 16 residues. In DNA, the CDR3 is TGTGCCATCAGTGAGTCGTTGCCCAGGGGGAACACTGAAGCTTTCTTT. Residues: CAISESLPRGNTEAFF.

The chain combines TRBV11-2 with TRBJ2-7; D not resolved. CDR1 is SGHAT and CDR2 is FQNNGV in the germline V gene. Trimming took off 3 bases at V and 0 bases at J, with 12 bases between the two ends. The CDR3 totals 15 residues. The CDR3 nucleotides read TGTGCCAGCAGCTTTACCTACGACGCCTCCTACGAGCAGTACTTC. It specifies CASSFTYDASYEQYF.

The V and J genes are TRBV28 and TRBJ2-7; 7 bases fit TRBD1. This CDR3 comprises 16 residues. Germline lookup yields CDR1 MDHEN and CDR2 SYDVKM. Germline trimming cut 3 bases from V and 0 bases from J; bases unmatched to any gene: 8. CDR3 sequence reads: CASSFWPGQSSYEQYF. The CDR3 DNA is TGTGCCAGCAGTTTCTGGCCGGGACAGAGCTCCTACGAGCAGTACTTC.

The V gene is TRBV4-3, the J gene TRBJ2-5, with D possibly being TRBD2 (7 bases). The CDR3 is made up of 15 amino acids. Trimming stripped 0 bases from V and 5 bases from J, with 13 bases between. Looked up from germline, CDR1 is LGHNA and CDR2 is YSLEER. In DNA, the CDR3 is TGCGCCAGCAGCCAAGATACGGGGGGCGGGGAGACCCAGTACTTC. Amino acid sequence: CASSQDTGGGETQYF.

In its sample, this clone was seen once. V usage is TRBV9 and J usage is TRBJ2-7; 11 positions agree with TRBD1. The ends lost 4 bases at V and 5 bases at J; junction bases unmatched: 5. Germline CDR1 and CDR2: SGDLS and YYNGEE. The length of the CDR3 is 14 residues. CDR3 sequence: CASSNGQGANEQYF. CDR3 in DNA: TGTGCCAGCAGCAATGGACAGGGGGCCAACGAGCAGTACTTC.

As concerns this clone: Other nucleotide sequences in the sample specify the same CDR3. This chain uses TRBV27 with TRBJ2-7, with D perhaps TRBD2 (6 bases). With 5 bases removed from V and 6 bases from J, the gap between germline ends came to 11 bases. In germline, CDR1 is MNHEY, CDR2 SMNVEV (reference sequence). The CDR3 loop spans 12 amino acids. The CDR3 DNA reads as TGTGCCAGCAGTCCTCAGGGAGGCGAGCAGTACTTC. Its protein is CASSPQGGEQYF.

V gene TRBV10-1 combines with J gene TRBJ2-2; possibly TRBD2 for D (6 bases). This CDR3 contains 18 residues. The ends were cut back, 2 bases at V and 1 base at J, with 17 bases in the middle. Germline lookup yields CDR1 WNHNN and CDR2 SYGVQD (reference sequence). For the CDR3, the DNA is TGCGCCAGCAGTGAGCCCCTCGGAGGACTACAGAACACCGGGGAGCTGTTTTTT. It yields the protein CASSEPLGGLQNTGELFF.

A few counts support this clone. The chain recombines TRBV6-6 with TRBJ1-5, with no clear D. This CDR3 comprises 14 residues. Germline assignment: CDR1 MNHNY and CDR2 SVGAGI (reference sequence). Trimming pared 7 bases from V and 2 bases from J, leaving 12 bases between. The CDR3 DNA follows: TGTGCCAGCACTCTGGGTTTCGGCAATCAGCCCCAGCATTTT. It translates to CASTLGFGNQPQHF.

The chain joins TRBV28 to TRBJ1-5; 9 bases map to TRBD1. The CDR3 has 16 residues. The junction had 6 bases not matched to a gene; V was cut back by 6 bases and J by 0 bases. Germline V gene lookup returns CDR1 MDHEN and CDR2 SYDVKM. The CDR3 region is CASREGQGHSNQPQHF. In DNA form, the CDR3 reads TGTGCCAGCAGAGAGGGACAGGGCCATAGCAATCAGCCCCAGCATTTT. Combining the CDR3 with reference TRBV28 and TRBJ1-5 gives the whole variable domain DVKVTQSSRYLVKRTGEKVFLECVQDMDHENMFWYRQDPGLGLRLIYFSYDVKMKEKGDIPEGYSVSREKKERFSLILESASTNQTSMYLCASREGQGHSNQPQHFGDGTRLSIL.

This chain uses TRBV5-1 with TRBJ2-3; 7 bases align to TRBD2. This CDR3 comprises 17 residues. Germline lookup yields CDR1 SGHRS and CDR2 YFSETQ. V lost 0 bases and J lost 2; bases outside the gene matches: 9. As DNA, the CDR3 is TGCGCCAGCAGCTTGGACCGGGGAGGGGTTAACACAGATACGCAGTATTTT. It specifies CASSLDRGGVNTDTQYF.

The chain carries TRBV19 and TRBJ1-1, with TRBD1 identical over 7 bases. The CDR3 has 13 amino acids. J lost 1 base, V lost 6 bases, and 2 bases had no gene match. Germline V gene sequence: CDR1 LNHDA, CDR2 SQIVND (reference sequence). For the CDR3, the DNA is TGTGCCAGTAGAGACAGGGCGAACACTGAAGCTTTCTTT. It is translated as CASRDRANTEAFF.

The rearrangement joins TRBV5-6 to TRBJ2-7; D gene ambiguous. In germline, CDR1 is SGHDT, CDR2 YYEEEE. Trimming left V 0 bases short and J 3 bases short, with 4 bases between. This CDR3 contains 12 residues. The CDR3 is CASSLDFYEQYF. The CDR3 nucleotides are TGTGCCAGCAGCTTGGACTTCTACGAGCAGTACTTC.

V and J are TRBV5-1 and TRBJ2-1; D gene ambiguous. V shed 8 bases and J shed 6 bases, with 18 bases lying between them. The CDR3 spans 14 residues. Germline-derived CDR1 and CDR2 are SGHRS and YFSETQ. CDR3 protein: CASVALVGVNEQFF. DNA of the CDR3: TGCGCCAGTGTTGCCTTGGTCGGAGTCAATGAGCAGTTCTTC.

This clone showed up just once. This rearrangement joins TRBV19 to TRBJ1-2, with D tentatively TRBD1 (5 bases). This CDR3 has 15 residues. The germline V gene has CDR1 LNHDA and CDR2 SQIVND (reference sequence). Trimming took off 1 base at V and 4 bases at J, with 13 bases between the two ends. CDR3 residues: CASSIATGEGYGYTF. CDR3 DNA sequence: TGTGCCAGTAGTATAGCCACGGGGGAAGGCTATGGCTACACCTTC. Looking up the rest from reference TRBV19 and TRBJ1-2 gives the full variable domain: DGGITQSPKYLFRKEGQNVTLSCEQNLNHDAMYWYRQDPGQGLRLIYYSQIVNDFQKGDIAEGYSVSREKKESFPLTVTSAQKNPTAFYLCASSIATGEGYGYTFGSGTRLTVV.